The source of this T cell receptor beta chain is a study of cytomegalovirus exposure and HLA in healthy donors. The PCR was carried out with 60 Vbeta primers and 13 Jbeta primers. This table comes from immunoSEQ multiplex PCR, and its TCRdb copy is limited to in-frame clones, with some not included. The table has over 150,000 clones, approximately 80% seen once. The germline CDR1 and CDR2 sequences are SGHKS and YYEKEE (reference sequence). The V and J ends lost 4 bases and 4 bases respectively, with 9 bases between them. CDR3 size: 12 residues. Study outcomes and limitations: TCR beta V segments were, for the most part, productive about 87% or about 30% of the time in an earlier analysis.

This clone was recorded once. Its antigen is not identified. V and J are TRBV5-5 and TRBJ2-7; weak D call: TRBD2 (5 bases). The specimen was PBMCs. The receptor was derived from a boy between 2 and 10 years old in good health and CMV-seronegative. The CDR3 DNA follows: TGTGCCAGCAGCCTACTAGGGTACGAGCAGTACTTC. This sequence encodes CASSLLGYEQYF.